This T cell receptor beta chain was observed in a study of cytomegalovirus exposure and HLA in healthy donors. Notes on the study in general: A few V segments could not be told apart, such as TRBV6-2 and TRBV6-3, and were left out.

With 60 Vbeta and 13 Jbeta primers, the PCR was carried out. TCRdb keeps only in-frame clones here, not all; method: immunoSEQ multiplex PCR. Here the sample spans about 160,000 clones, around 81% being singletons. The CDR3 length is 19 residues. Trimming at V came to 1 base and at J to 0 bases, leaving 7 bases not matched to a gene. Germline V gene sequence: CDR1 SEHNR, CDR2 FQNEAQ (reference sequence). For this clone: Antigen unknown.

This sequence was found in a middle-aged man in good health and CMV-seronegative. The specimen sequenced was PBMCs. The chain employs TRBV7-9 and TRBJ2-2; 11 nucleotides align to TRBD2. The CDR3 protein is CASSLDIPGLAANTGELFF. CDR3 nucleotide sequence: TGTGCCAGCAGCTTAGATATTCCGGGACTAGCGGCGAACACCGGGGAGCTGTTTTTT.